This T cell receptor (beta chain) stems from a study of radiotherapy plus CTLA-4 blockade in lung cancer. This CDR3 has 16 amino acids. Germline lookup yields CDR1 SGHAT and CDR2 FQNNGV. Deletions cut 1 base from V and 0 bases from J, with 11 bases between. Assay: immunoSEQ multiplex PCR; the TCRdb copy retains only in-frame clones and omits some. The data hold more than 90,000 clones, with 80% to 90% observed a single time. The chain joins TRBV11-2 to TRBJ2-3; no clear D. The sample here was peripheral blood, taken from a patient treated with radiotherapy plus ipilimumab. This receptor was obtained from a human donor with non-small cell lung cancer that progressed on radiotherapy plus ipilimumab. The CDR3, as DNA: TGTGCCAGCAGCTTAGTCTTCGCGTATAGCACAGATACGCAGTATTTT. Amino acids: CASSLVFAYSTDTQYF. The full variable domain, completed using reference TRBV11-2 and TRBJ2-3, is EAGVAQSPRYKIIEKRQSVAFWCNPISGHATLYWYQQILGQGPKLLIQFQNNGVVDDSQLPKDRFSAERLKGVDSTLKIQPAKLEDSAVYLCASSLVFAYSTDTQYFGPGTRLTVL.